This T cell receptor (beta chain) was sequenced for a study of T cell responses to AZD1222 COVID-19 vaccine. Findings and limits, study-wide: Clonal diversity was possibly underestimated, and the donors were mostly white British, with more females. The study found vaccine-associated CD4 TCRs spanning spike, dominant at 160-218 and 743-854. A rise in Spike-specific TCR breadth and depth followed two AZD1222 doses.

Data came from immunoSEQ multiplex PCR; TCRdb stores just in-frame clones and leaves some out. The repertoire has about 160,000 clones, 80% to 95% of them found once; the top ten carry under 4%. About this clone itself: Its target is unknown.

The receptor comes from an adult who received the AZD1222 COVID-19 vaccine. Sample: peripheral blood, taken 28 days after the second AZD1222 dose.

The CDR3 here is CASIMALGQPQHF. The CDR3 coding sequence is TGTGCCAGCATCATGGCACTGGGTCAGCCCCAGCATTTT. V usage is TRBV12-3 or TRBV12-4 and J usage is TRBJ1-5; D is uncertain. The ends were cut back, 7 bases at V and 6 bases at J, with 13 bases in the middle. The CDR3 is made up of 13 amino acids.